Here is one T cell receptor (beta chain) with its context. The sample belongs to a study of blood T cell repertoires in COVID-19. Original processing methods: Estimates of nucleated cell counts were drawn from the amplification of reference gene primers. TCRdb's copy holds only in-frame clones and misses some; the assay was immunoSEQ multiplex PCR. V and J calls plus clone size are reproduced from that table; the DNA served to infer D and trimming. The sample includes roughly 150,000 clones, roughly 86% of them seen just once. Input material: peripheral blood. The sequence was collected from a human donor in a cohort sampled during active COVID-19.

CDR3 sequence: CASSELVGTGELFF. The CDR3 DNA follows: TGTGCCAGCAGCGAACTAGTAGGGACCGGGGAGCTGTTTTTT. The chain recombines TRBV7-9 with TRBJ2-2; D may be TRBD2 (5 bases). V gave up 5 bases and J gave up 5 bases, with 12 bases separating them. The CDR3 consists of 14 residues. CDR1 and CDR2 from the germline V gene are SEHNR and FQNEAQ (reference sequence).